The 9 T cell receptor beta chains below were found in one sample sequenced in a study of blood T cell repertoires in COVID-19. Clones were read by immunoSEQ multiplex PCR, and TCRdb kept only the in-frame ones, dropping some. The sample carries around 300,000 clones, just over 85% recorded once. Source material: peripheral blood. The receptors derive from a woman aged 25 to 39 with active or convalescent COVID-19.

The V call is TRBV18, the J call TRBJ2-1; D not certain. V was pared by 5 bases and J by 0 bases, with 11 bases between. Germline V gives CDR1 KGHSH, CDR2 LQKENI. The CDR3 is 15 amino acids. CDR3 nucleotides: TGTGCCAGCTCAGCCGTACAGAGCTCCTACAATGAGCAGTTCTTC. It yields the protein CASSAVQSSYNEQFF.

This clone was detected only a few times. This sequence joins TRBV3-1 (or the pseudogene TRBV3-2) and TRBJ1-1; D gene ambiguous. The CDR3 spans 13 residues. V gave up 3 bases and J gave up 2 bases, with 7 bases separating them. Germline CDR1 LGHDT, CDR2 YNNKEL (reference sequence). This CDR3 reads CASSHLLNTEAFF. The CDR3 DNA follows: TGTGCCAGCAGCCACCTACTAAACACTGAAGCTTTCTTT.

The chain is built from TRBV27 and TRBJ1-3, with D perhaps TRBD1 (5 bases). Germline CDR1 and CDR2: MNHEY and SMNVEV (reference sequence). This CDR3 region has 15 residues. The V and J ends lost 1 base and 2 bases respectively, with 9 bases between them. The CDR3: CASSLWGGTGNTIYF. CDR3 nucleotides: TGTGCCAGCAGTTTATGGGGGGGGACTGGAAACACCATATATTTT.

The genes are TRBV2 and TRBJ2-5; 11 bases are shared with TRBD1. Germline V CDR1 and CDR2: SNHLY, FYNNEI. The CDR3 runs to 15 residues. Trimming cost V 4 bases and J 4 bases; bases outside gene matches: 5. In DNA, the CDR3 is TGTGCCAGCAGTGGGGACAGGGGGGAAAGAGAGACCCAGTACTTC. This gives the protein CASSGDRGERETQYF.

The rearrangement links TRBV5-1 to TRBJ2-7; 10 nucleotides agree with TRBD1. The CDR3 length is 14 residues. Trimming at V came to 4 bases and at J to 5 bases, leaving 6 bases not matched to a gene. Germline V gene sequence: CDR1 SGHRS, CDR2 YFSETQ. CDR3 DNA sequence: TGCGCCAGCAGCGAGGGACAGGGGAACAACGAGCAGTACTTC. This encodes CASSEGQGNNEQYF.

The chain uses TRBV5-3 and TRBJ2-1, with 9 bases matching TRBD1. TRBV5-3 qualifies as an ORF whose function is uncertain. The CDR3 contains 18 residues. J was trimmed by 6 bases and V by 4 bases; bases with no gene match: 17. CDR3 DNA: TGTGCCAGAAGCGCACGCCGTACTGACAGGGGGGGATTCAATGAGCAGTTCTTC. This codes for CARSARRTDRGGFNEQFF.

This clone was seen only a few times. The V and J genes are TRBV12-3 or TRBV12-4 and TRBJ1-5, with TRBD1 as a possible D gene (5 bases). This CDR3 has 12 residues. The V end was cut by 8 bases, the J end by 6 bases, with 11 bases between. CDR3 residues: CASGALGQPQHF. CDR3 nucleotides: TGTGCCAGCGGGGCGCTTGGTCAGCCCCAGCATTTT.

This rearrangement joins TRBV28 to TRBJ1-3; 9 nucleotides match TRBD1. V lost 3 bases, J lost 1 base, and 10 bases stayed unmatched. The V gene's germline CDR1 is MDHEN and CDR2 SYDVKM. The CDR3 loop spans 18 amino acids. CDR3 protein: CASSFLGTGSSSGNTIYF. The CDR3 nucleotides are TGTGCCAGCAGTTTCTTAGGGACAGGGTCGTCGTCTGGAAACACCATATATTTT. Together with reference TRBV28 and TRBJ1-3, the CDR3 gives the full variable domain: DVKVTQSSRYLVKRTGEKVFLECVQDMDHENMFWYRQDPGLGLRLIYFSYDVKMKEKGDIPEGYSVSREKKERFSLILESASTNQTSMYLCASSFLGTGSSSGNTIYFGEGSWLTVV.

The genes are TRBV6-5 and TRBJ2-5; 10 positions match TRBD1. V was clipped by 4 bases and J by 3 bases; unmatched bases: 2. Germline-derived CDR1 and CDR2 are MNHEY and SVGAGI. The CDR3 sequence is 14 residues long. The CDR3 loop reads CASSWDRGKETQYF. As DNA, the CDR3 is TGTGCCAGCAGTTGGGACAGGGGCAAAGAGACCCAGTACTTC.